The source of this TCR beta chain is a study of blood T cells in healthy people across ages. The germline V gene encodes CDR1 SGHTA and CDR2 FQGNSA. Deletions cut 0 bases from V and 2 bases from J, with 6 bases between. The CDR3 spans 14 residues. As to this clonotype: The antigen is undetermined.

General study points: Age brought a roughly linear fall in TCR beta diversity measured per million T cells. The unsorted PBMCs prevented any conclusive comparison of naive versus antigen-experienced cells.

The authors ran a second PCR of 7 to 11 cycles using a sample-barcoded 5' primer and a J-beta primer mix. Each cDNA molecule received a tag from a template-switch adaptor that had 12 random nucleotides. TCRdb re-analysed the 5' RACE reads in MiXCR, keeping a single row per CDR3 protein. The table has approximately 1.5 million distinct CDR3 sequences, roughly a third seen once; the top ten hold approximately 11%. Sequencing input: blood. This chain connects TRBV7-2 to TRBJ2-3, with D unresolved. This TCR derives from a woman aged 25 to 39 in good health. The CDR3 DNA reads as TGTGCCAGCAGCTTAGCTCGTCTCACAGATACGCAGTATTTT. It specifies CASSLARLTDTQYF.